This T cell receptor (beta chain) was recovered during a study of blood T cell repertoires in COVID-19. Whole-study context: Acute-phase and convalescent COVID-19 samples originated in the United States, Italy and Spain. PBMCs, B-cell-depleted T cells, or T cells provided the cDNA or gDNA that made up the material.

Source study methods: It was from reference gene primer amplification that nucleated cell counts were estimated. The protocol was immunoSEQ multiplex PCR, while the TCRdb copy is restricted to in-frame clones and leaves out a portion. That table furnishes V, J and clone size, whereas the DNA furnished D and trimming. The sample includes approximately 300,000 clones, 85% of them seen just once. V was shortened by 2 bases and J by 5 bases, with 22 bases between the two germline ends. CDR1 and CDR2 (germline): LGHDT, YNNKEL (reference sequence). The CDR3 has 17 residues. The source is a woman between 50 and 59 years old with active or convalescent COVID-19. The chain recombines TRBV3-1 (or the pseudogene TRBV3-2) with TRBJ2-7, with D perhaps matching TRBD2 (7 bases). The sample consisted of peripheral blood. CDR3 region: CASSQSPGGFVLDEQYF. In nucleotides, the CDR3 is TGTGCCAGCAGCCAAAGTCCGGGGGGCTTCGTTCTTGACGAGCAGTACTTC.